This entry lists 16 T cell receptor beta chains sequenced from one sample in a study of EBV T-cell therapy then PD-1 blockade in nasopharyngeal carcinoma (dated by TCRdb to about 2021). The treatment or condition label, as the study defines it: AdE1-LMPpoly-expanded autologous EBV-specific T-cell therapy followed by anti-PD-1 nivolumab. Their antigens remain unidentified. Library construction relied on the immunoSEQ multiplex PCR assay. TCRdb took over this immuneACCESS table, retaining in-frame rearrangements with V and J assigned. Such tables are incomplete; in checked studies, under half of the missing clones stem from an unresolved V gene, and the remainder is unexplained. The sample profile shows some 15,000 clones; around 80% of them were found once. The leading ten clones occupy around 30% of the sample. The source material was CD8+ T cells from blood, sampled around day 99 from a patient whose treatment included autologous EBV-specific T cells and nivolumab. These receptors all stem from a man aged 40-55 years with nasopharyngeal carcinoma.

A word on this clone: At one boundary the junction diverges from the germline segment, which might be a read error. The chain links TRBV6-1 to TRBJ2-7, with D hard to call. The germline V gene has CDR1 MNHNS and CDR2 SASEGT. This CDR3 spans 13 amino acids. CDR3 nucleotides: TGTGCCAGCAGTGAAGATGGACCCGGTGGTAAGCACTTC. Residues: CASSEDGPGGKHF.

V and J are TRBV3-1 (or the pseudogene TRBV3-2) and TRBJ2-2; TRBD2 might be the D (5 bases). This CDR3 is built from 15 residues. Germline V gene lookup returns CDR1 LGHDT and CDR2 YNNKEL (reference sequence). V dropped 1 base and J dropped 3 bases, with 9 bases sitting between them. CDR3 bases: TGTGCCAGCAGCCAAGGGACTTATCACACCGGGGAGCTGTTTTTT. It specifies CASSQGTYHTGELFF.

The chain has TRBV27 and TRBJ2-3; 10 bases agree with TRBD2. In germline, CDR1 is MNHEY, CDR2 SMNVEV (reference sequence). After removal of 5 bases from V and 4 bases from J, the junction contained 9 bases not matched to a gene. This CDR3 region has 16 residues. Written as DNA, the CDR3 is TGTGCCAGCAGTCACAGTAGCGGGGGGCTTGCAGATACGCAGTATTTT. Amino acid sequence: CASSHSSGGLADTQYF.

This clone was picked up one time. CDR3 in DNA: TGTGCCAGCAGCTTAGTTACAGGGCTAAGCTCCTACGAGCAGTACTTC. Residues: CASSLVTGLSSYEQYF. The gene calls are TRBV7-9 and TRBJ2-7; a possible D gene is TRBD1 (6 bases). Germline V CDR1 and CDR2: SEHNR, FQNEAQ (reference sequence). The V end was cut by 1 base, the J end by 0 bases, with 13 bases between. CDR3 length: 16 residues.

V and J are TRBV7-9 and TRBJ2-3; 10 nucleotides match TRBD2. The CDR3 length is 16 residues. Germline values: CDR1 SEHNR, CDR2 FQNEAQ (reference sequence). The V and J ends lost 4 bases and 5 bases, in that order; junction bases with no gene match: 9. Here the CDR3 DNA reads TGTGCCAGCAGCTCCCACGGACTAGCGGTACGAGATACGCAGTATTTT. This translates into CASSSHGLAVRDTQYF.

This rearrangement joins TRBV15 to TRBJ2-1; TRBD2 agrees at 10 bases. Germline assignment: CDR1 LNHNV and CDR2 YYDKDF (reference sequence). The CDR3 has 16 amino acids. The V and J ends lost 3 bases and 0 bases, in that order; junction bases with no gene match: 2. The CDR3 region has the DNA TGTGCCACCAGCAGTAGCGGGGGGAGCTCCTACAATGAGCAGTTCTTC. This translates into CATSSSGGSSYNEQFF. Full variable domain (remainder filled in from reference TRBV15 and TRBJ2-1): DAMVIQNPRYQVTQFGKPVTLSCSQTLNHNVMYWYQQKSSQAPKLLFHYYDKDFNNEADTPDNFQSRRPNTSFCFLDIRSPGLGDTAMYLCATSSSGGSSYNEQFFGPGTRLTVL.

By proportion, this clone is medium-sized. This rearrangement joins TRBV27 to TRBJ2-2; 10 nucleotides match TRBD2. Unmatched junction bases numbered 5, after V lost 4 bases and J lost 3 bases. CDR3 length: 16 amino acids. In germline, CDR1 is MNHEY, CDR2 SMNVEV (reference sequence). The CDR3 loop is CASSSLAGAHTGELFF. The CDR3 DNA follows: TGTGCCAGCAGTTCCCTAGCGGGGGCCCACACCGGGGAGCTGTTTTTT.

The rearrangement joins TRBV7-6 to TRBJ2-1, with D unresolved. The CDR3 is 16 amino acids. Per the germline V gene, CDR1 is SGHVS and CDR2 is FNYEAQ. V was clipped by 1 base and J by 0 bases, with 10 bases between them. The CDR3 protein is CASSLVADSSYNEQFF. CDR3 nucleotide sequence: TGTGCCAGCAGCTTAGTGGCAGATAGCTCCTACAATGAGCAGTTCTTC. The full variable domain, rest sourced from reference TRBV7-6 and TRBJ2-1, is GAGVSQSPRYKVTKRGQDVALRCDPISGHVSLYWYRQALGQGPEFLTYFNYEAQQDKSGLPNDRFSAERPEGSISTLTIQRTEQRDSAMYRCASSLVADSSYNEQFFGPGTRLTVL.

V and J are TRBV18 and TRBJ1-1, with 8 positions matching TRBD1. With V trimmed by 1 base and J by 3 bases, 4 bases remained unmatched. Germline V gene data show CDR1 as KGHSH and CDR2 as LQKENI. The CDR3 is 15 residues long. The CDR3 reads CASSPRQGADTEAFF. CDR3 in DNA: TGTGCCAGCTCACCACGGCAGGGGGCAGACACTGAAGCTTTCTTT. Complete variable domain (other parts from reference TRBV18 and TRBJ1-1): NAGVMQNPRHLVRRRGQEARLRCSPMKGHSHVYWYRQLPEEGLKFMVYLQKENIIDESGMPKERFSAEFPKEGPSILRIQQVVRGDSAAYFCASSPRQGADTEAFFGQGTRLTVV.

The chain employs TRBV9 and TRBJ2-3; tentative D call: TRBD2 (6 bases). V lost 3 bases and J 0 bases, leaving 14 bases between the germline ends. The CDR3 has 16 amino acids. Germline V gives CDR1 SGDLS, CDR2 YYNGEE. The CDR3 protein is CASSALGGASTDTQYF. For the CDR3, the DNA is TGTGCCAGCAGCGCCCTGGGAGGCGCCAGCACAGATACGCAGTATTTT.

This clone was observed once. In DNA form, the CDR3 reads TGTGCCAGCAGATCACTCATCGGCCAAGCCTACAATGAGCAGTTCTTC. It is translated as CASRSLIGQAYNEQFF. The chain has TRBV13 and TRBJ2-1, with unresolved D. The CDR3 covers 16 residues. Germline CDR1 is PRHDT and CDR2 is FYEKMQ (reference sequence). With 6 bases removed from V and 2 bases from J, the gap between germline ends came to 17 bases.

The J gene is TRBJ1-5, the V gene TRBV7-8; D gene unclear. V was clipped by 5 bases and J by 1 base, with 15 bases between them. Germline assignment: CDR1 SGHVS and CDR2 FQNEAQ. The CDR3 runs 16 residues. The CDR3 protein is CASSIGRGASNQPQHF. The CDR3 coding sequence is TGTGCCAGCAGCATAGGTCGGGGTGCCAGCAATCAGCCCCAGCATTTT. The entire variable domain, with the rest obtained from reference TRBV7-8 and TRBJ1-5, is as follows: GAGVSQSPRYKVAKRGQDVALRCDPISGHVSLFWYQQALGQGPEFLTYFQNEAQLDKSGLPSDRFFAERPEGSVSTLKIQRTQQEDSAVYLCASSIGRGASNQPQHFGDGTRLSIL.

This rearrangement joins TRBV4-3 to TRBJ2-7, with 11 positions matching TRBD2. After removal of 0 bases from V and 3 bases from J, the junction contained 22 bases not matched to a gene. In germline, CDR1 is LGHNA, CDR2 YSLEER. The CDR3 is 22 amino acids. The CDR3 sequence: CASSQDYSTSGGSLFEGYEQYF. The CDR3 DNA is TGCGCCAGCAGCCAAGATTACAGTACTAGCGGGGGTTCCCTTTTTGAGGGCTACGAGCAGTACTTC.

The J gene is TRBJ1-5, the V gene TRBV9, with D perhaps matching TRBD1 (5 bases). Germline V CDR1 and CDR2: SGDLS, YYNGEE. The V gene lost 3 bases and the J gene lost 6 bases, with 10 bases spanning the gap. The CDR3 has 13 amino acids. The CDR3 sequence: CASSGEGFQPQHF. The DNA of the CDR3 is TGTGCCAGCAGCGGGGAGGGGTTTCAGCCCCAGCATTTT.

The chain recombines TRBV11-3 with TRBJ2-5; 12 bases are a match to TRBD2. Germline loops: CDR1 SGHNT, CDR2 YENEEA. The junction had 6 bases not matched to a gene; V was cut back by 5 bases and J by 5 bases. The CDR3 runs 15 residues. The CDR3: CASSLAGGPRETQYF. CDR3 nucleotides: TGTGCCAGCAGCCTAGCGGGGGGGCCACGGGAGACCCAGTACTTC.

The V gene is TRBV2, the J gene TRBJ1-6; no clear D. V dropped 3 bases and J dropped 7 bases, with 4 bases sitting between them. Germline CDR1 is SNHLY and CDR2 is FYNNEI. CDR3 length equals 12 residues. DNA of the CDR3: TGTGCCAGCAGTGAGGGGAATTCACCCCTCCACTTT. It translates to CASSEGNSPLHF.